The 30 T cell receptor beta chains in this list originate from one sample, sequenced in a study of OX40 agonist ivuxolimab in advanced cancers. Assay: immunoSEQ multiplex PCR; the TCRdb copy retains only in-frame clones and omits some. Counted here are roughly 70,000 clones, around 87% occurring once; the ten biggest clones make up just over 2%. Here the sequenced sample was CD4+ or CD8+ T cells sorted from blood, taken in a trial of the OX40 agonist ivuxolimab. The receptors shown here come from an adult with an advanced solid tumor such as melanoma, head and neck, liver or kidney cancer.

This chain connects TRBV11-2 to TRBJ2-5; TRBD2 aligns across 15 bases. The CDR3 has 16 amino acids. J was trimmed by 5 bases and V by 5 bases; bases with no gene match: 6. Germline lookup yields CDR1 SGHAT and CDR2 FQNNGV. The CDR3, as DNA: TGTGCCAGCAGCATGGGACTAGCGGGGGGACAGGAGACCCAGTACTTC. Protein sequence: CASSMGLAGGQETQYF.

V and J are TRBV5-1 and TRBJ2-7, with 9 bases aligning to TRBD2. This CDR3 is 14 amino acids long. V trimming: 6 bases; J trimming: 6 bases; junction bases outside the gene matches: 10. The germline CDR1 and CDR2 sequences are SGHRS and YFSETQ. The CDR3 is CASNQGGGATEQYF. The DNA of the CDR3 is TGCGCCAGCAACCAGGGCGGGGGGGCAACCGAGCAGTACTTC.

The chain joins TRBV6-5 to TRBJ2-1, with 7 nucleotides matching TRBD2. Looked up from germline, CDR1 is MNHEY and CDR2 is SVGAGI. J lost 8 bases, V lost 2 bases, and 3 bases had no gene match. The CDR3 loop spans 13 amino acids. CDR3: CASSYRREYEQFF. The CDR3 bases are TGTGCCAGCAGTTACCGGCGGGAGTATGAGCAGTTCTTC.

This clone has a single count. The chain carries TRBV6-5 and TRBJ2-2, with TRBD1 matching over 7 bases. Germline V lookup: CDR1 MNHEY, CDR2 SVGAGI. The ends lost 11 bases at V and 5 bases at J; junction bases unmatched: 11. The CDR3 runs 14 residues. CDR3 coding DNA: TGTGCCTCCACCAGGCAGGGACAGACCGGGGAGCTGTTTTTT. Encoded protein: CASTRQGQTGELFF.

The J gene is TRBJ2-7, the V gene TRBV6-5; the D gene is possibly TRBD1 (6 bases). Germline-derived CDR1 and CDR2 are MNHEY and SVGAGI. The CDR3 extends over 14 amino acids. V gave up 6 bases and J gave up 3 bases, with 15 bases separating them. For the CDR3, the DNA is TGTGCCAGCAGGCTGGGCCAGGGGCTCTACGAGCAGTACTTC. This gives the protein CASRLGQGLYEQYF.

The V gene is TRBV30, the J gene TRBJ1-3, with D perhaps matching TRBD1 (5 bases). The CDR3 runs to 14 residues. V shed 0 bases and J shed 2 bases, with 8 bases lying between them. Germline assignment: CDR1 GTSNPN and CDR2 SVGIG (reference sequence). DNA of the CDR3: TGTGCCTGGAGTGTAGTAGGGGCTGGAAACACCATATATTTT. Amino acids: CAWSVVGAGNTIYF.

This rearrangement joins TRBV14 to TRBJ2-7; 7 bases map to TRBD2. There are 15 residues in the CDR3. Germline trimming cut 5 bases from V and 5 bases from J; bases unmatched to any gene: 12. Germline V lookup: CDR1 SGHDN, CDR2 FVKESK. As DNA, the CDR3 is TGTGCCAGCAGCTCTAGGTTGGGAGGGTCGGACGAGCAGTACTTC. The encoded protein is CASSSRLGGSDEQYF.

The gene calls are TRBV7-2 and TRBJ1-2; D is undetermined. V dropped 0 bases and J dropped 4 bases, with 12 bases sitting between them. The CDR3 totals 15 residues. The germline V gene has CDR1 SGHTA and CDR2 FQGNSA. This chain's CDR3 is CASSLAYTQAYGYTF. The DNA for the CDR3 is TGTGCCAGCAGCTTAGCGTATACCCAGGCCTATGGCTACACCTTC. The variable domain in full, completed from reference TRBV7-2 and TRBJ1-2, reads GAGVSQSPSNKVTEKGKDVELRCDPISGHTALYWYRQSLGQGLEFLIYFQGNSAPDKSGLPSDRFSAERTGGSVSTLTIQRTQQEDSAVYLCASSLAYTQAYGYTFGSGTRLTVV.

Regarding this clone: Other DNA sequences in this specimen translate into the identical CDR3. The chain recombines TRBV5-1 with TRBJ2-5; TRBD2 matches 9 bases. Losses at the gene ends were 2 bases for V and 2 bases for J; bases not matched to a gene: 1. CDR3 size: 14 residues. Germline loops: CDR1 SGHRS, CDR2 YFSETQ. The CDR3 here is CASSLAGGQETQYF. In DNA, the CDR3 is TGCGCCAGCAGCTTAGCGGGGGGTCAAGAGACCCAGTACTTC.

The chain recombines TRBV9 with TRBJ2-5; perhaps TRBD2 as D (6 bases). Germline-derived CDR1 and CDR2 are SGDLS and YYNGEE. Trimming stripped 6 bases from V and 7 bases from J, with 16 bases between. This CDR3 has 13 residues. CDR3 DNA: TGTGCCAGCACCGCAGCGGAGGGAAGGACCCAGTACTTC. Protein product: CASTAAEGRTQYF.

CDR3 DNA: TGTGCCAGCAGTTTCGCAGGGGCGAGAAACACTGAAGCTTTCTTT. This translates into CASSFAGARNTEAFF. The chain uses TRBV27 and TRBJ1-1, with a possible D match to TRBD1 (6 bases). Germline V CDR1 and CDR2: MNHEY, SMNVEV (reference sequence). Trimming cost V 3 bases and J 2 bases, with 13 bases left between them. The CDR3 consists of 15 residues.

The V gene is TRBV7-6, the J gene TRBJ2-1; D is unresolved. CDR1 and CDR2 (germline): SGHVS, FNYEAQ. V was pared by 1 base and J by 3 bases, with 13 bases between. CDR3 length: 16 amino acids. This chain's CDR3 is CASSLDPQTVYNEQFF. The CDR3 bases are TGTGCCAGCAGCTTAGACCCCCAGACCGTCTACAATGAGCAGTTCTTC. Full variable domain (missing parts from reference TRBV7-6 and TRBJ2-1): GAGVSQSPRYKVTKRGQDVALRCDPISGHVSLYWYRQALGQGPEFLTYFNYEAQQDKSGLPNDRFSAERPEGSISTLTIQRTEQRDSAMYRCASSLDPQTVYNEQFFGPGTRLTVL.

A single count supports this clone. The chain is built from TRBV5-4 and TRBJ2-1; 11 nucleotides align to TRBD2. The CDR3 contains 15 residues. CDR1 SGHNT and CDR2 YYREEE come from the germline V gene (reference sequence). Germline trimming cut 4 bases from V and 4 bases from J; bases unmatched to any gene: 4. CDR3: CASSPGTSGYNEQFF. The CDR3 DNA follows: TGTGCCAGCAGCCCCGGGACTAGCGGATACAATGAGCAGTTCTTC.

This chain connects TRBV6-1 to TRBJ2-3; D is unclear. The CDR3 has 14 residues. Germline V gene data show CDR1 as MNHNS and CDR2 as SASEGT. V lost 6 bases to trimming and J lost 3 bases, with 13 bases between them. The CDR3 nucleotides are TGTGCCAGCAGAGGGATGGGGTTGACAGATACGCAGTATTTT. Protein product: CASRGMGLTDTQYF.

CDR3 loop: CASSRDRQDRQPQHF. CDR3 nucleotide sequence: TGTGCCAGCAGTCGGGACCGCCAAGATCGTCAGCCCCAGCATTTT. The chain combines TRBV2 with TRBJ1-5, with a weak D call TRBD1 (5 bases). This CDR3 has 15 residues. The germline V gene has CDR1 SNHLY and CDR2 FYNNEI. The V and J ends lost 5 bases and 6 bases respectively, with 17 bases between them.

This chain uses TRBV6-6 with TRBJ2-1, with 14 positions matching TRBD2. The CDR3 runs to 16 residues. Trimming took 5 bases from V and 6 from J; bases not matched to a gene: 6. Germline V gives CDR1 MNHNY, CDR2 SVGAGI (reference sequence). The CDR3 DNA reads TGTGCCAGCAGTCAGACCGGGACTAGCGGGAGCAATGAGCAGTTCTTC. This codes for CASSQTGTSGSNEQFF.

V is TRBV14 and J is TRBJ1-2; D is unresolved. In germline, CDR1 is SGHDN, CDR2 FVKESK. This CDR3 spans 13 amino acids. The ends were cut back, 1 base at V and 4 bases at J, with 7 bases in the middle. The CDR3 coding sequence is TGTGCCAGCAGCCAAGTCGGGAGCTATGGCTACACCTTC. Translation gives CASSQVGSYGYTF.

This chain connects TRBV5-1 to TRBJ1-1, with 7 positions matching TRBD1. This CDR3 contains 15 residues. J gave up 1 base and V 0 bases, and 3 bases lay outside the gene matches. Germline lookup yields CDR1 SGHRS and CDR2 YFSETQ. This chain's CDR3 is CASSLEGTENTEAFF. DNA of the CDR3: TGCGCCAGCAGCTTGGAGGGGACAGAGAACACTGAAGCTTTCTTT.

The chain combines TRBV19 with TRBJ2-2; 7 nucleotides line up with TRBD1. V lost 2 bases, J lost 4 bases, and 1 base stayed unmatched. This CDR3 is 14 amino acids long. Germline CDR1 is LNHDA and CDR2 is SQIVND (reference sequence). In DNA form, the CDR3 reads TGTGCCAGTAGTATAAACAGGGGCACCGGGGAGCTGTTTTTT. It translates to CASSINRGTGELFF.

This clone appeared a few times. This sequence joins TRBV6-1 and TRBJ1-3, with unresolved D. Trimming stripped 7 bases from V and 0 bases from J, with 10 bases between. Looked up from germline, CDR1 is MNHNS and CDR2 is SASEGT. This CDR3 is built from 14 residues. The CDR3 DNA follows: TGTGCCAGCAAAGAGGAATTCTCTGGAAACACCATATATTTT. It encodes CASKEEFSGNTIYF.

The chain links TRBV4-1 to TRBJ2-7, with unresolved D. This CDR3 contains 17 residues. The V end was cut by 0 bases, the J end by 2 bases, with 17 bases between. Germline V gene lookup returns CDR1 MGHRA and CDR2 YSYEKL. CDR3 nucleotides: TGCGCCAGCAGCCAAGACCTCCTGACACCTCGAACCTACGAGCAGTACTTC. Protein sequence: CASSQDLLTPRTYEQYF.

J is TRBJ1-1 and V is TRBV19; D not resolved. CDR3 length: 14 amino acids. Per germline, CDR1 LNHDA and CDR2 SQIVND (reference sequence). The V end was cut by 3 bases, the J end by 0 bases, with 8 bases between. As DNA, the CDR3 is TGTGCCAGTAGTATCACTTATCTGAACACTGAAGCTTTCTTT. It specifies CASSITYLNTEAFF.

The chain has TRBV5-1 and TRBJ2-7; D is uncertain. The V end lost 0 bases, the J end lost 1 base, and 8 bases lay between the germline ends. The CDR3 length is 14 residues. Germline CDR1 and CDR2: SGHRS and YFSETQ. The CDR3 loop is CASSLEGGSYEQYF. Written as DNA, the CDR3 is TGCGCCAGCAGCTTGGAAGGTGGTTCCTACGAGCAGTACTTC.

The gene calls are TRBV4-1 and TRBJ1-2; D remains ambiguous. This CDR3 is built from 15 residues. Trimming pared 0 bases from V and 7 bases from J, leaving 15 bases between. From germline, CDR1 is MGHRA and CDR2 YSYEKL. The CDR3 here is CASSQETSFGSGYTF. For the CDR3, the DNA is TGCGCCAGCAGCCAAGAGACTTCCTTTGGCTCTGGCTACACCTTC.

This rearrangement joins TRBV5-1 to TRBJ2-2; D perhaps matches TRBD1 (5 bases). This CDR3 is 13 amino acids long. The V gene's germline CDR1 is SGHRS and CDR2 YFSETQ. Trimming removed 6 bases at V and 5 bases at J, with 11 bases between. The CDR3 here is CASTIGATGELFF. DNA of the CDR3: TGCGCCAGCACCATAGGGGCAACCGGGGAGCTGTTTTTT.

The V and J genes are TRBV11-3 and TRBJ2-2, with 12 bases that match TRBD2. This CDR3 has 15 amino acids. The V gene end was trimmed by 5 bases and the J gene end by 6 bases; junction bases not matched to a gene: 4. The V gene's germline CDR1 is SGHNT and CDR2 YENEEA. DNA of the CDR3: TGTGCCAGCAGCCGTCTAGCGGGGGGGCCCGGGGAGCTGTTTTTT. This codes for CASSRLAGGPGELFF.

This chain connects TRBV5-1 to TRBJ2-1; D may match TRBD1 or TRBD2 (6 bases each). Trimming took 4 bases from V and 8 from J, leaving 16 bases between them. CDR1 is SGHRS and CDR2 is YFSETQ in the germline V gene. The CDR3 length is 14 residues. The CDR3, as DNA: TGCGCCAGCAGCGACAACGGGGGCGGCGATGAGCAGTTCTTC. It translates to CASSDNGGGDEQFF.

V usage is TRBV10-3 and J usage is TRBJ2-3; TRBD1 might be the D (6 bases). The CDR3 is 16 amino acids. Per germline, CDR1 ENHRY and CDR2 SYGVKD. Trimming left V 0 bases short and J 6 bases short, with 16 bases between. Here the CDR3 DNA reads TGTGCCATCAGTGAGTCAGCAGGAAGGGGGTTGGATACGCAGTATTTT. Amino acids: CAISESAGRGLDTQYF.

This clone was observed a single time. The CDR3 is CASSEAGITYEQYF. CDR3 bases: TGTGCCAGCAGCGAAGCAGGGATCACCTACGAGCAGTACTTC. This chain uses TRBV6-5 with TRBJ2-5, with D perhaps matching TRBD1 (5 bases). The end of the DNA fits TRBJ2-7 better, so the J call may be wrong. The CDR3 is 14 amino acids. Germline CDR1 and CDR2: MNHEY and SVGAGI.

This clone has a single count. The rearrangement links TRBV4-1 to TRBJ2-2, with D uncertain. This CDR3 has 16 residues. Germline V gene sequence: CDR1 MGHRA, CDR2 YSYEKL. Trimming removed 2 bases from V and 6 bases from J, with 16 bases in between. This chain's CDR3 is CASSQLDILVAGELFF. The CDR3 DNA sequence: TGCGCCAGCAGCCAACTCGACATTTTGGTAGCCGGGGAGCTGTTTTTT.